The clone carrying this T cell receptor (beta chain) was observed a few times. Its antigen is still unknown. Losses at the gene ends were 4 bases for V and 5 bases for J; bases not matched to a gene: 7. Germline values: CDR1 MNHNS, CDR2 SASEGT. The CDR3 loop spans 14 amino acids. The record originates from a study of cytomegalovirus exposure and HLA in healthy donors. Study results and caveats: Association of a missense DCLRE1C variant with TCR beta V- and J-gene trimming was reported in a later analysis.

The PCR ran on 60 Vbeta and 13 Jbeta primers. The repertoire was sequenced with immunoSEQ multiplex PCR; TCRdb's copy has only in-frame clones and lacks some. The sample shows hundreds of thousands of clones, around 80% of them seen only once. The rearrangement uses TRBV6-1 and TRBJ2-7, with 8 nucleotides matching TRBD1. The sequencing input was PBMCs. This sequence was found in a male donor in good health and CMV-seronegative. CDR3 in amino acids: CASSVIGQGNEQYF. DNA for the CDR3: TGTGCCAGCAGTGTAATTGGACAGGGTAACGAGCAGTACTTC.